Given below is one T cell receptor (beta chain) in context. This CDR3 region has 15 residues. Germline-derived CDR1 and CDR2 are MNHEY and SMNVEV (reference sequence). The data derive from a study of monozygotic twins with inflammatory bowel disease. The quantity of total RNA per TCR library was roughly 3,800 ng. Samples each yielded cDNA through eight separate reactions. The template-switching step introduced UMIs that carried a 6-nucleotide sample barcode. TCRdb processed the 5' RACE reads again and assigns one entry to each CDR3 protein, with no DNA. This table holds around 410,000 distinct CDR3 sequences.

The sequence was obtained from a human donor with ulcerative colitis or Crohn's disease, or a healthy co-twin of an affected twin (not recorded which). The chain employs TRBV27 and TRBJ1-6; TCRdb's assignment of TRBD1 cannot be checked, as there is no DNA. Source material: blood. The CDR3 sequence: CASSTLTGGNSPLHF.